This T cell receptor beta chain was sequenced for a study of control samples from healthy donors and cancer patients. Data came from immunoSEQ multiplex PCR; TCRdb stores just in-frame clones and leaves some out. The table has about 160,000 clones, around 95% seen once. With 1 base removed from V and 9 bases from J, the gap between germline ends came to 18 bases. The germline V gene encodes CDR1 SGHVS and CDR2 FQNEAQ. The CDR3 is 16 amino acids. Sequencing was performed on blood. This TCR came from a woman between 35 and 50 years old in good health. J is TRBJ1-4 and V is TRBV7-8; TRBD1 might be the D (6 bases). The CDR3 here is CASSLGGWTVMKKLFF. The CDR3 DNA reads as TGTGCCAGCAGCTTAGGTGGTTGGACAGTAATGAAAAAACTGTTTTTT.